The T cell receptor beta chain under discussion was sequenced for a study of graft-versus-host responses after intestinal transplantation. Trimming removed 5 bases from V and 11 bases from J, with 16 bases in between. Germline CDR1 MGHRA, CDR2 YSYEKL. This CDR3 is 13 amino acids long. TCRdb's copy holds only in-frame clones and misses some; the assay was immunoSEQ multiplex PCR. The table includes 24,000 or so clones, around four fifths detected once. The chain joins TRBV4-1 to TRBJ1-5; D remains unclear. The source material was PBMCs, sampled around 28 days after intestinal transplant. The receptor's source is a human patient who received an intestinal transplant, so some T cells may come from the graft donor. This CDR3 is CASSEYRATTQHF. The CDR3 DNA is TGCGCCAGCAGCGAGTACCGGGCGACGACCCAGCATTTT.